This entry features one T cell receptor beta chain sequence. Its matching antigen is unknown. A second roughly 6 to 12 cycle PCR used barcoded and J-beta primers. There were at least 2.5 million CDR3-containing paired-end reads obtained from each sample. In TCRdb, the 5' RACE reads were re-called with MiXCR into one record per CDR3 protein. In the table there are roughly 680,000 distinct CDR3 sequences, under 25% of which are singletons. V was pared by 7 bases and J by 3 bases, with 4 bases between. The germline V gene encodes CDR1 SGHDT and CDR2 YYEEEE. This CDR3 spans 11 amino acids. The data are from a study of blood T cells in healthy people across ages. Whole-study results and caveats: It was the long-lived donors that had more naive CD4+ cells and higher diversity than aged donors. CMV infection status of these donors was not known. The unsorted PBMCs prevented any conclusive comparison of naive versus antigen-experienced cells.

V is TRBV5-6 and J is TRBJ2-2, with D uncertain. The sequencing sample was made of blood. This sequence originates from a man aged 65-85 years in good health. DNA of the CDR3: TGTGCCAGCCATGACACCGGGGAGCTGTTTTTT. This sequence encodes CASHDTGELFF. The full variable domain, completed using reference TRBV5-6 and TRBJ2-2, is DAGVTQSPTHLIKTRGQQVTLRCSPKSGHDTVSWYQQALGQGPQFIFQYYEEEERQRGNFPDRFSGHQFPNYSSELNVNALLLGDSALYLCASHDTGELFFGEGSRLTVL.